A selection of T cell receptor beta chains follows, all from one sample in a study of shared clonotypes between healthy human individuals. Clones were read by immunoSEQ multiplex PCR, and TCRdb kept only the in-frame ones, dropping some. The table lists under 1,900,000 clones, around 98.5% of them singletons, with about 0.35% in the top ten. The source material was naive CD4+ T cells sorted from blood. These receptor sequences come from a man aged 30-40 years in good health. Each CDR3 is given with its conserved first and last residue. The D gene is left open where the match is weak. Part of the rows lack a size; the others show once, few, many or a class for expanded clones.

d_call: .; j_call: TRBJ1-1; v_call: TRBV29-1; clone_size: few; cdr3_aa: CSVGGGGAGTEAFF; cdr3_nt: TGCAGCGTTGGAGGGGGGGGCGCGGGCACTGAAGCTTTCTTT
d_call: .; j_call: TRBJ2-6; v_call: TRBV19; clone_size: .; cdr3_aa: CASSIKTGSGANVLTF; cdr3_nt: TGTGCCAGTAGCATCAAAACGGGGTCTGGGGCCAACGTCCTGACTTTC
d_call: .; j_call: TRBJ1-4; v_call: TRBV7-8; clone_size: .; cdr3_aa: CASSLAGGTGKEKLFF; cdr3_nt: TGTGCCAGCAGCTTAGCTGGCGGGACTGGTAAAGAAAAACTGTTTTTT
d_call: .; j_call: TRBJ2-1; v_call: TRBV7-2; clone_size: .; cdr3_aa: CASSYRGHTSSYNEQFF; cdr3_nt: TGTGCCAGCAGCTACCGGGGGCACACGAGCTCCTACAATGAGCAGTTCTTC
d_call: TRBD1; j_call: TRBJ2-5; v_call: TRBV2; clone_size: .; cdr3_aa: CASSVGQYQETQYF; cdr3_nt: TGTGCCAGCAGTGTGGGACAGTACCAAGAGACCCAGTACTTC
d_call: TRBD1; j_call: TRBJ1-2; v_call: TRBV13; clone_size: .; cdr3_aa: CASSGGQGNPSYGYGYTF; cdr3_nt: TGTGCCAGCAGCGGTGGACAGGGCAACCCCTCCTATGGCTATGGCTACACCTTC
d_call: TRBD2; j_call: TRBJ2-1; v_call: TRBV11-2; clone_size: once; cdr3_aa: CASSFQRELPYNEQFF; cdr3_nt: TGTGCCAGCAGCTTCCAGCGGGAGCTCCCCTACAATGAGCAGTTCTTC
d_call: .; j_call: TRBJ2-7; v_call: TRBV19; clone_size: once; cdr3_aa: CASNHGRGLEQYF; cdr3_nt: TGTGCCAGTAATCACGGGAGAGGCCTCGAGCAGTACTTC
d_call: TRBD2; j_call: TRBJ2-1; v_call: TRBV7-9; clone_size: .; cdr3_aa: CASSLGSSGRNEQFF; cdr3_nt: TGTGCCAGCAGCTTAGGGTCTAGCGGGAGGAATGAGCAGTTCTTC
d_call: .; j_call: TRBJ1-5; v_call: TRBV28; clone_size: few; cdr3_aa: CASSLLGNQPQHF; cdr3_nt: TGTGCCAGCAGTTTACTCGGCAATCAGCCCCAGCATTTT
d_call: .; j_call: TRBJ1-4; v_call: TRBV7-9; clone_size: .; cdr3_aa: CASSAWARATNEKLFF; cdr3_nt: TGTGCCAGCAGCGCCTGGGCTCGGGCTACTAATGAAAAACTGTTTTTT
d_call: TRBD2; j_call: TRBJ2-1; v_call: TRBV11-3; clone_size: .; cdr3_aa: CASSTSGSSYNEQFF; cdr3_nt: TGTGCCAGCAGCACTAGCGGGAGTTCCTACAATGAGCAGTTCTTC
d_call: TRBD1; j_call: TRBJ1-1; v_call: TRBV10-1; clone_size: .; cdr3_aa: CASSAVTGLGEAFF; cdr3_nt: TGCGCCAGCAGTGCCGTGACAGGGTTGGGTGAAGCTTTCTTT
d_call: .; j_call: TRBJ2-1; v_call: TRBV18; clone_size: .; cdr3_aa: CASSPPGLRGNNEQFF; cdr3_nt: TGTGCCAGCTCACCACCGGGACTGAGGGGTAACAATGAGCAGTTCTTC
d_call: .; j_call: TRBJ1-1; v_call: TRBV6-1; clone_size: .; cdr3_aa: CASSGAGVEAFF; cdr3_nt: TGTGCCAGCAGTGGGGCAGGGGTAGAAGCTTTCTTT
d_call: .; j_call: TRBJ2-5; v_call: TRBV29-1; clone_size: .; cdr3_aa: CSVDGGAETQYF; cdr3_nt: TGCAGCGTTGATGGGGGGGCGGAGACCCAGTACTTC
d_call: .; j_call: TRBJ1-2; v_call: TRBV7-2; clone_size: .; cdr3_aa: CASSPQGDYGYTF; cdr3_nt: TGTGCCAGCAGCCCACAAGGCGACTATGGCTACACCTTC